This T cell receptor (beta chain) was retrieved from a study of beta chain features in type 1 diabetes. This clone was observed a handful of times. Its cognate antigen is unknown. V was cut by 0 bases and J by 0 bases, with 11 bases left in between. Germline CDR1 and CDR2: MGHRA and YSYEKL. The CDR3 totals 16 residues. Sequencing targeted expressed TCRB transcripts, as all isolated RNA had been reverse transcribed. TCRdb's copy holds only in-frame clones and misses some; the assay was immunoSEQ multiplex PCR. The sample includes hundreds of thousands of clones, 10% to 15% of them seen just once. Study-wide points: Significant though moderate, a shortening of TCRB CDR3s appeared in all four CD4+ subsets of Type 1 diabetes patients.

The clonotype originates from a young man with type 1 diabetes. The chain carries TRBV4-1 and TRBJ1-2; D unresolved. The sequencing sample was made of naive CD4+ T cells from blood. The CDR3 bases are TGCGCCAGCAGCCAAGATCAATCAGTAGCTAACTATGGCTACACCTTC. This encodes CASSQDQSVANYGYTF.